This T cell receptor (beta chain) was profiled in a study of cytomegalovirus exposure and HLA in healthy donors. The wider study: The 130 or so validation repertoires, a later analysis reported, used the same platform as the roughly 650 repertoires from the first cohort.

Overall study findings and caveats: Cytomegalovirus status, reportedly, was diagnosed with high specificity and sensitivity by the classifier. Rarity marked most TCR sequences, yet some public TCRs occurred in many donors. The study recorded over 150 TCR beta chains that were cytomegalovirus-associated.

The table came from immunoSEQ multiplex PCR; TCRdb's copy has only in-frame clones and leaves some out. The sample holds tens of thousands of clones, 89% seen once. Turning to this clone: What it binds is unknown.

This CDR3 has 14 residues. Losses at the gene ends were 6 bases for V and 3 bases for J; bases not matched to a gene: 3. Germline assignment: CDR1 SGHTA and CDR2 FQGTGA. This clonotype was sampled from a woman aged 18-30 years in good health and CMV-seropositive. The chain has TRBV7-3 and TRBJ2-3; 10 nucleotides match TRBD2. Material for sequencing was PBMCs. For the CDR3, the DNA is TGTGCCAGCAGTTTAGCGGGGGGTACAGATACGCAGTATTTT. This sequence encodes CASSLAGGTDTQYF.